These 24 T cell receptor beta chains came from one sample sequenced in a study of T cells in Graves' hyperthyroidism and ophthalmopathy (dated by TCRdb to between 2018 and 2021). The method behind the library was multiplex PCR. These reads were obtained on an Illumina HiSeq 2000. TCR beta CDR3 regions were amplified from RNA transcripts. The first round of RT-PCR for the TCR CDR3 was performed with the HTBI primer set and the Qiagen OneStep RT-PCR kit. TCRdb reprocessing: public reads trimmed at Q25 with fastp, clones called with MiXCR, in-frame beta chains kept. Entries that share a CDR3 protein sequence are merged under the most common genes and DNA. The sample has some 380,000 distinct CDR3 sequences on record, around an eighth of them singletons. Roughly 20% of the sample is taken by the ten largest. Sequencing was done on a sample of blood. Source of these receptors: a man aged 25 to 45 with Graves' hyperthyroidism that later progressed to Graves' ophthalmopathy.

Many counts were recorded for this clonotype. The chain is built from TRBV19 and TRBJ1-1; D call uncertain. Germline V gene lookup returns CDR1 LNHDA and CDR2 SQIVND (reference sequence). CDR3 length: 12 amino acids. V was pared by 1 base and J by 6 bases, with 6 bases between. CDR3 bases: TGTGCCAGTAGTATAGGTGGATCTGAAGCTTTCTTT. Protein: CASSIGGSEAFF.

This chain links TRBV7-2 with TRBJ2-7, with 10 bases fitting TRBD1. Germline lookup yields CDR1 SGHTA and CDR2 FQGNSA. The CDR3 totals 16 residues. The junction had 7 bases not matched to a gene; V was cut back by 3 bases and J by 2 bases. CDR3 sequence reads: CASSLSDRGQTYEQYF. The CDR3 DNA sequence: TGTGCCAGCAGCTTGTCCGACAGGGGGCAAACCTACGAGCAGTACTTC.

This chain connects TRBV5-5 to TRBJ1-2; TRBD1 is a possible D gene (6 bases). The germline V and J ends were trimmed by 3 bases and 5 bases, with 14 bases remaining between them. The CDR3 is 14 residues long. CDR1 and CDR2 (germline): SGHKS, YYEKEE (reference sequence). The CDR3 nucleotides read TGTGCCAGCAGCTCGACAGGTCCCGCTTATGGCTACACCTTC. It encodes CASSSTGPAYGYTF.

In regard to this clonotype: Given a much more abundant clone one base away, this may be a read error. The gene calls are TRBV11-2 and TRBJ1-1; weak D call: TRBD1 (6 bases). This CDR3 region has 16 residues. Germline V gene sequence: CDR1 SGHAT, CDR2 FQNNGV. The CDR3 bases are TGTGCCGGCAGCTTACGGGGGGCCCTGATGAACACTGAAGCTTTCTTT. Its translation is CAGSLRGALMNTEAFF.

V usage is TRBV7-9 and J usage is TRBJ2-1; D is undetermined. This CDR3 contains 16 residues. V dropped 3 bases and J dropped 0 bases, with 12 bases sitting between them. CDR1 and CDR2 (germline): SEHNR, FQNEAQ (reference sequence). The CDR3 reads CASSFFPFDSYNEQFF. The CDR3 coding sequence is TGTGCCAGCAGCTTTTTTCCGTTTGACTCCTACAATGAGCAGTTCTTC.

V usage is TRBV10-2 and J usage is TRBJ2-1, with 10 bases fitting TRBD2. The CDR3 length is 16 residues. Germline-derived CDR1 and CDR2 are WSHSY and SAAADI. J was trimmed by 2 bases and V by 4 bases; bases with no gene match: 5. The CDR3 region is CASSASGGQTYNEQFF. The CDR3 coding sequence is TGCGCCAGCAGTGCTAGCGGGGGCCAAACCTACAATGAGCAGTTCTTC.

The sample holds a few counts of this clonotype. The J gene is TRBJ2-3, the V gene TRBV3-1, with D unclear. Trimming cost V 4 bases and J 2 bases, with 13 bases left between them. The CDR3 covers 15 residues. CDR1 LGHDT and CDR2 YNNKEL come from the germline V gene (reference sequence). CDR3 nucleotides: TGTGCCAGCAGCCGCGGACCAAAGACCACAGATACGCAGTATTTT. Translating it yields CASSRGPKTTDTQYF.

In this sample, this clonotype turned up a few times. This sequence joins TRBV4-1 and TRBJ2-7, with 7 positions matching TRBD1. The J segment lost 5 bases and the V segment lost 5 bases, leaving 9 bases of the junction unmatched. Germline CDR1 is MGHRA and CDR2 is YSYEKL. CDR3 length: 14 amino acids. The chain's CDR3 is CASSIWDRGNEQYF. CDR3 coding DNA: TGCGCCAGCAGCATTTGGGACAGAGGGAACGAGCAGTACTTC.

This clonotype was counted many times. The rearrangement joins TRBV2 to TRBJ2-1; D not certain. V dropped 7 bases and J dropped 8 bases, with 9 bases sitting between them. CDR1 and CDR2 (germline): SNHLY, FYNNEI. This CDR3 has 11 amino acids. The CDR3 DNA follows: TGTGCCAGCAACTCAGCCCATGAGCAGTTCTTC. Amino acids: CASNSAHEQFF. The full variable domain, in which reference TRBV2 and TRBJ2-1 provide the parts outside the CDR3, is EPEVTQTPSHQVTQMGQEVILRCVPISNHLYFYWYRQILGQKVEFLVSFYNNEISEKSEIFDDQFSVERPDGSNFTLKIRSTKLEDSAMYFCASNSAHEQFFGPGTRLTVL.

This clonotype was counted at least ten times. The rearrangement joins TRBV28 to TRBJ1-6; no reliable D call. There are 13 residues in the CDR3. V shed 10 bases and J shed 8 bases, with 15 bases lying between them. Per germline, CDR1 MDHEN and CDR2 SYDVKM. CDR3 in DNA: TGTGCCACCTCGGACCCTACGGATTCACCCCTCCACTTT. Amino acids: CATSDPTDSPLHF.

V and J are TRBV4-1 and TRBJ2-1; TRBD2 agrees at 10 bases. Germline V gene data show CDR1 as MGHRA and CDR2 as YSYEKL. J was trimmed by 9 bases and V by 4 bases; bases with no gene match: 6. CDR3 length: 14 amino acids. The CDR3 loop is CASSPTSGVSEQFF. DNA for the CDR3: TGCGCCAGCAGCCCTACTAGCGGGGTGAGTGAGCAGTTCTTC.

The rearrangement uses TRBV18 and TRBJ1-4, with D unresolved. CDR1 is KGHSH and CDR2 is LQKENI in the germline V gene. The CDR3 extends over 16 amino acids. Trimming pared 8 bases from V and 7 bases from J, leaving 23 bases between. The CDR3 loop reads CASQSSWPTRSEKLFF. The CDR3 nucleotides read TGTGCCAGCCAGTCCTCCTGGCCGACTCGGTCTGAAAAACTGTTTTTT.

This clonotype was observed a handful of times. The chain joins TRBV5-1 to TRBJ1-5; 7 bases agree with TRBD1. V was pared by 2 bases and J by 4 bases, with 3 bases of the junction left unmatched. Germline V gene lookup returns CDR1 SGHRS and CDR2 YFSETQ. CDR3 size: 14 residues. CDR3 nucleotides: TGCGCCAGCAGCTTAGGGACAGAGAATCAGCCCCAGCATTTT. Its translation: CASSLGTENQPQHF.

The DNA of the CDR3 is TGTGCTAGTGGTTACGGTTGGGGCAATGAGCAGTTCTTC. It codes for CASGYGWGNEQFF. This sequence joins TRBV12-5 and TRBJ2-1; D uncertain. This CDR3 has 13 amino acids. V lost 4 bases and J 6 bases, leaving 10 bases between the germline ends. The germline gives CDR1 LGHNT, CDR2 FRNRAP.

The chain has TRBV11-2 and TRBJ2-2; D is undetermined. The CDR3 has 14 amino acids. Germline CDR1 reads SGHAT; CDR2 reads FQNNGV. The ends were cut back, 8 bases at V and 5 bases at J, with 15 bases in the middle. The CDR3 DNA sequence: TGTGCCAGCGCACGGAGAGTAATAACCGGGGAGCTGTTTTTT. It yields the protein CASARRVITGELFF. Full variable domain (rest looked up from reference TRBV11-2 and TRBJ2-2): EAGVAQSPRYKIIEKRQSVAFWCNPISGHATLYWYQQILGQGPKLLIQFQNNGVVDDSQLPKDRFSAERLKGVDSTLKIQPAKLEDSAVYLCASARRVITGELFFGEGSRLTVL.

This chain joins TRBV4-2 and TRBJ2-7, with TRBD2 matching over 8 bases. The J segment lost 3 bases and the V segment lost 0 bases, leaving 4 bases of the junction unmatched. The CDR3 totals 15 residues. Per germline, CDR1 LGHNA and CDR2 YNFKEQ. CDR3 bases: TGTGCCAGCAGCCAAGAAGAAGCGGGGGTCTACGAGCAGTACTTC. Residues: CASSQEEAGVYEQYF.

This clonotype was recorded many times. The rearrangement uses TRBV7-2 and TRBJ2-2, with 7 bases that match TRBD2. J gave up 7 bases and V 1 base, and 6 bases lay outside the gene matches. This CDR3 comprises 15 residues. Germline assignment: CDR1 SGHTA and CDR2 FQGNSA. For the CDR3, the DNA is TGTGCCAGCAGCTTAGGACTAGCCCTCGGCGGGGAGCTGTTTTTT. Translating gives CASSLGLALGGELFF.

This clonotype was recorded once. The chain links TRBV20-1 to TRBJ2-1, with D perhaps TRBD1 (6 bases). Per the germline V gene, CDR1 is DFQATT and CDR2 is SNEGSKA (reference sequence). The CDR3 is 16 residues long. V lost 5 bases to trimming and J lost 8 bases, with 25 bases between them. CDR3 region: CSAFNRGRGLRDEQFF. The CDR3 DNA reads as TGCAGTGCTTTCAACCGAGGCAGGGGATTGAGGGATGAGCAGTTCTTC.

This clonotype was seen once. Just one base apart from a much larger clone, this may be a read error. The rearrangement links TRBV5-1 to TRBJ2-7; perhaps TRBD1 as D (6 bases). In germline, CDR1 is SGHRS, CDR2 YFSETQ. V was cut by 5 bases and J by 0 bases, with 12 bases left in between. CDR3 length: 14 amino acids. CDR3 nucleotide sequence: TGCGCCAGCAGGTCTCGGACAGACTCCTACGAGCAGTACTTC. It is translated as CASRSRTDSYEQYF.

This chain uses TRBV7-9 with TRBJ1-1; the D gene is possibly TRBD1 (6 bases). This CDR3 contains 12 residues. Germline CDR1 is SEHNR and CDR2 is FQNEAQ (reference sequence). V was trimmed by 5 bases and J by 11 bases, leaving 15 bases between them. Here the CDR3 reads CASSGRGQGAFF. The CDR3, as DNA: TGTGCCAGCAGCGGTCGCGGCCAGGGGGCTTTCTTT.

This clonotype was recorded many times. The V call is TRBV20-1, the J call TRBJ2-1, with D maybe TRBD2 (5 bases). The CDR3 spans 13 residues. Germline V gene lookup returns CDR1 DFQATT and CDR2 SNEGSKA (reference sequence). The V and J ends lost 7 bases and 8 bases respectively, with 18 bases between them. CDR3 in amino acids: CSVPPREWHEQFF. The CDR3 DNA reads as TGCAGTGTCCCGCCTCGGGAATGGCATGAGCAGTTCTTC.

This clonotype came up many times. The chain combines TRBV20-1 with TRBJ1-1; tentatively, D is TRBD1 (5 bases). Germline loops: CDR1 DFQATT, CDR2 SNEGSKA (reference sequence). CDR3 length: 14 amino acids. V was trimmed by 5 bases and J by 5 bases, leaving 18 bases between them. The CDR3: CSASRGRVGTEAFF. CDR3 DNA sequence: TGCAGTGCTTCCCGGGGCAGGGTCGGGACTGAAGCTTTCTTT.

This clonotype has just a few counts. This sequence joins TRBV6-1 and TRBJ2-5; 12 bases are shared with TRBD2. Germline trimming cut 9 bases from V and 5 bases from J; bases unmatched to any gene: 7. The CDR3 consists of 14 residues. CDR1 and CDR2 from the germline V gene are MNHNS and SASEGT. CDR3 sequence: CASPGTSGRETQYF. Written as DNA, the CDR3 is TGTGCCAGTCCAGGGACTAGCGGGCGTGAGACCCAGTACTTC.

This clonotype showed up just a few times. This chain uses TRBV3-1 with TRBJ1-5, with a weak D call TRBD1 (5 bases). CDR1 is LGHDT, CDR2 YNNKEL, per germline (reference sequence). This CDR3 is 13 amino acids long. The ends were cut back, 0 bases at V and 6 bases at J, with 6 bases in the middle. In nucleotides, the CDR3 is TGTGCCAGCAGCCAAGATGGGACTCAGCCCCAGCATTTT. It codes for CASSQDGTQPQHF.